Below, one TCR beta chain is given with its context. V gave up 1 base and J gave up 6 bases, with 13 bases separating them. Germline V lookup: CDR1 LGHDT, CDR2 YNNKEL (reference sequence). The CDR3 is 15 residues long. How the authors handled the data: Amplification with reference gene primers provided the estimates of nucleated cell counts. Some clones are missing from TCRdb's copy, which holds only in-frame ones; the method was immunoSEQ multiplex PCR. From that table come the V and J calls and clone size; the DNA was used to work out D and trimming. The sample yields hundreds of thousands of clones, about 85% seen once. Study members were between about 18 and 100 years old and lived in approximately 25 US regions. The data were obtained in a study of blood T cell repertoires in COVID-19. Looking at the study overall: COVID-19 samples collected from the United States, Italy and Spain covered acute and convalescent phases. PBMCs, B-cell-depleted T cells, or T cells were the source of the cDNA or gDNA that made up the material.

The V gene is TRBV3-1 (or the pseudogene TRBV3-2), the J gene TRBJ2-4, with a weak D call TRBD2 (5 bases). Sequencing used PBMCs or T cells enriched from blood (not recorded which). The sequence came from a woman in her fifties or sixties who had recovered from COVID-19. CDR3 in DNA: TGTGCCAGCAGCCAAGTCAACGAGGCGGGAAACATTCAGTACTTC. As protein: CASSQVNEAGNIQYF.